A selection of T cell receptor beta chains follows, all from one sample in a study of T cells in Graves' hyperthyroidism and ophthalmopathy. MiXCR, run by TCRdb on the multiplex PCR reads, gives a single entry per CDR3 protein. The sample has approximately 320,000 distinct CDR3 sequences, roughly 15% seen once. The sequenced material came from blood. These receptors were obtained from a man aged 25 to 40 with Graves' hyperthyroidism. The CDR3 runs from the conserved cysteine through the conserved F or W. Fields, in order: D gene, V gene, J gene, clone size, CDR3 DNA, CDR3 protein. The D gene is left open where the match is weak. Not every row has a clone size; where given, it reads once, few, many or a size class.

>NA|TRBV5-1|TRBJ1-2|many
TGCGCCAGCAGTCGGATCGGGCAGGGAGATGGCTACACCTTC
CASSRIGQGDGYTF
>TRBD2|TRBV6-1|TRBJ2-5|many
TGTGCCAGCAGTTCCGGACTAGCGGGAGGGGAGACCCAGTACTTC
CASSSGLAGGETQYF
>TRBD1|TRBV9|TRBJ1-2|many
TGTGCCAGCAGCGCCGGGACAGGGATTTGGGTCACCCCTAACTATGGCTACACCTTC
CASSAGTGIWVTPNYGYTF
>NA|TRBV20-1|TRBJ2-1|many
TGCAGTGCTAGATTCGGAACCTCGGGCAATGAGCAGTTCTTC
CSARFGTSGNEQFF
>TRBD1|TRBV20-1|TRBJ2-7|NA
TGCAGTGCTAGAGATCTCGGGACAGGGATTGCCTACGAGCAGTACTTC
CSARDLGTGIAYEQYF
>TRBD2|TRBV4-1|TRBJ2-4|many
TGCGCCAGCAGCCAGGGCCTAGCGGGGATGAGAGCCAAAAACATTCAGTACTTC
CASSQGLAGMRAKNIQYF
>NA|TRBV5-4|TRBJ1-1|few
TGCTTCTTCAGTCAAGAAGCTTTCTTT
CFFSQEAFF
>TRBD1|TRBV2|TRBJ1-4|many
TGTGCCAGCAGTGGGAGGACAGGGGGCGAAAAACTGTTTTTT
CASSGRTGGEKLFF
>NA|TRBV24-1|TRBJ2-6|few
TGTGCCACCCAAATCTCTGGGGCCAACGTCCTGACTTTC
CATQISGANVLTF
>NA|TRBV3-1|TRBJ1-1|many
TGTGCCAGCAGCCAAGGGGTACGAAGCACTGAAGCTTTCTTT
CASSQGVRSTEAFF
>TRBD2|TRBV9|TRBJ2-1|NA
TGTGCCAGCAGCGCCCACGGACTAGCGGAGGAGCAGTTCTTC
CASSAHGLAEEQFF
>NA|TRBV5-1|TRBJ2-5|many
TGCGCCAGCGGCCCAGGGAAGATTCAAGAGACCCAGTACTTC
CASGPGKIQETQYF
>TRBD1|TRBV29-1|TRBJ1-1|many
TGCAGCGTTCAGGGGGATCGCCTCGAAGCTTTCTTT
CSVQGDRLEAFF
>NA|TRBV7-6|TRBJ2-7|many
TGTGCCAGCAGCTCAAGTCCAGGTGGAGACGAGCAGTACTTC
CASSSSPGGDEQYF
>NA|TRBV7-9|TRBJ2-1|few
TGTGCCAGCAGCGCCGGAGGATTCATTCCGGGGGTCTCCTACAATGAGCAGTTCTTC
CASSAGGFIPGVSYNEQFF
>NA|TRBV20-1|TRBJ2-7|many
TGCAGTGCCACGACCTGGCCGGGCAGCTCCTACGAGCAGTACTTC
CSATTWPGSSYEQYF
>NA|TRBV30|TRBJ2-4|NA
TGTGCCTGGAGTGTTGGGGTTTGGGGAAACATTCAGTACTTC
CAWSVGVWGNIQYF
>TRBD2|TRBV6-1|TRBJ2-3|many
TGTGCCACGGGACTAGCGGGAGTGGATACGCAGTATTTT
CATGLAGVDTQYF
>NA|TRBV13|TRBJ2-7|NA
TGTGCCAGCAGCCCCACTCAGGGCCACTACGAGCAGTACTTC
CASSPTQGHYEQYF
>NA|TRBV25-1|TRBJ2-1|NA
TGTGCCAGCAGTGAATACGGACCGGGGTCTAATTACAATGAGCAGTTCTTC
CASSEYGPGSNYNEQFF
>NA|TRBV20-1|TRBJ1-4|NA
TGCAGTGCCGTAAGGAGGGGGGGTGGAAATGAAAAACTGTTTTTT
CSAVRRGGGNEKLFF
>NA|TRBV6-1|TRBJ2-7|NA
TGTGCCAGCATTGGCAGGCTGGGCGAGCAGTACTTC
CASIGRLGEQYF
>NA|TRBV5-1|TRBJ1-1|NA
TGCGCCAGCAGCTTGTCAACTCCAGGGTTACTAGGGGACACTGAAGCTTTCTTT
CASSLSTPGLLGDTEAFF
>NA|TRBV12-3/TRBV12-4|TRBJ2-1|many
TGTGCCAGCAGTTTAGGGTCTTACAATGAGCAGTTCTTC
CASSLGSYNEQFF
>NA|TRBV5-1|TRBJ2-3|many
TGCGCCAGCAGCTTCGGGGGAGGCGACACAGATACGCAGTATTTT
CASSFGGGDTDTQYF
>TRBD1|TRBV10-3|TRBJ1-5|NA
TGTGCCATCAGTCAAGGGACAGGGGGGCCTCGTTCCAATCAGCCCCAGCATTTT
CAISQGTGGPRSNQPQHF
>NA|TRBV4-1|TRBJ1-2|NA
TGCGCCAGCAGCCAAGGCAGGGAGTATGGCTACACCTTC
CASSQGREYGYTF
>NA|TRBV14|TRBJ2-5|NA
TGTGCCAGCAGTTCCGGAGATACTAAAGAGACCCAGTACTTC
CASSSGDTKETQYF
>TRBD2|TRBV4-1|TRBJ2-7|many
TGCGCCAGCAGCCAAGAGGGGACTAGAAGACACGAGCAGTACTTC
CASSQEGTRRHEQYF
>TRBD2|TRBV2|TRBJ2-7|many
TGTGCCAGCATACAGGCGGGAGGTAACTACGAGCAGTACTTC
CASIQAGGNYEQYF
>NA|TRBV7-9|TRBJ2-1|few
TGTGCCAGCAGCTTAGTATTAGGGGAAAGTGATGAGCAGTTCTTC
CASSLVLGESDEQFF
>NA|TRBV7-8|TRBJ1-1|many
TGTGCCAGCAGCCGCCCGGGGAACACTGAAGCTTTCTTT
CASSRPGNTEAFF
>NA|TRBV18|TRBJ2-7|many
TGTGCCAGCTCAAAGGGGGACGAGCAGTACTTC
CASSKGDEQYF
>NA|TRBV18|TRBJ1-1|many
TGTGCCAGCTCACCCCAAGGGGGGGGGGACACTGAAGCTTTCTTT
CASSPQGGGDTEAFF
>NA|TRBV24-1|TRBJ2-1|few
TGTGCCACCATGACGGCCTACAATGAGCAGTTCTTC
CATMTAYNEQFF